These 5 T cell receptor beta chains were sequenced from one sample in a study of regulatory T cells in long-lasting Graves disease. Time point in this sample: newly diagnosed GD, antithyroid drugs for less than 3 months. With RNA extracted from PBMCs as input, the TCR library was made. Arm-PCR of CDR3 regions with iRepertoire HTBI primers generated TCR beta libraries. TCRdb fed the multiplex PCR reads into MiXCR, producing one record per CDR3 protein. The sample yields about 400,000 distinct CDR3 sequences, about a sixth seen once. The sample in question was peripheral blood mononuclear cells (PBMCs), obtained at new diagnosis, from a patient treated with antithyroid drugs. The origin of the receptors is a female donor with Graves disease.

CDR3 protein: CASSEEVAGGPRDTQYF. CDR3 DNA sequence: TGTGCCAGCAGTGAAGAGGTAGCGGGAGGGCCTAGAGATACGCAGTATTTT. The chain has TRBV6-2 or TRBV6-3 and TRBJ2-3, with TRBD2 identical over 11 bases. With V trimmed by 5 bases and J by 5 bases, 12 bases remained unmatched. The length of the CDR3 is 17 residues. From germline, CDR1 is MNHEY and CDR2 SVGEGT.

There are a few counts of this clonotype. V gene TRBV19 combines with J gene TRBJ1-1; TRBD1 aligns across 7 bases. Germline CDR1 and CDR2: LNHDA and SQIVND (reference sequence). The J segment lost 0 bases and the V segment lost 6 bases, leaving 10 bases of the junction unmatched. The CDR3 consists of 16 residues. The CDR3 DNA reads TGTGCCAGTAGGCTCCCCCCCGGACAGGTGAACACTGAAGCTTTCTTT. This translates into CASRLPPGQVNTEAFF.

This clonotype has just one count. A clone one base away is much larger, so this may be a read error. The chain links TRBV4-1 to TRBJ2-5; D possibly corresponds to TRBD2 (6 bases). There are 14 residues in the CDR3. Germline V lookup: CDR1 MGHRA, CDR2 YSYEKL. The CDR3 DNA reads TGCGCCAGCAGCCCGGACCCCGGGGGAGAGACCCGGTACTTC. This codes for CASSPDPGGETRYF.

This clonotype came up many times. CDR3 nucleotide sequence: TGTGCCAGCAGCTTAGTCGGTGAAGCTTTCTTT. It codes for CASSLVGEAFF. V usage is TRBV7-2 and J usage is TRBJ1-1; D remains ambiguous. The germline V and J ends were trimmed by 1 base and 7 bases, with 4 bases remaining between them. Germline V CDR1 and CDR2: SGHTA, FQGNSA. The CDR3 runs to 11 residues.

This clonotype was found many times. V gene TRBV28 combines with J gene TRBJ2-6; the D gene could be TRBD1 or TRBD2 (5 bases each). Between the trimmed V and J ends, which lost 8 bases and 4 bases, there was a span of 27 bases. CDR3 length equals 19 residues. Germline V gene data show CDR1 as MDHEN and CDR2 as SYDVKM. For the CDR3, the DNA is TGTGCCAGCGACCGTTCCAAGGGACCCCTCGAGGCCGGGGCCAACGTCCTGACTTTC. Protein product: CASDRSKGPLEAGANVLTF.